The rows below give T cell receptor beta chains drawn from one sample of a study of blood T cells in healthy people across ages. Using its own MiXCR run on the 5' RACE reads, TCRdb lists one record per CDR3 protein. The table has 600,000 or so distinct CDR3 sequences, under 55% seen once. Sequenced input: blood. Receptors originate from a man older than 75 in good health. The CDR3 runs from the conserved cysteine through the conserved F or W. D genes are given only for firm matches. Clone size is stated in some rows and not others, as once, few, many or a class when expanded.

CDR3: CASSQEGSFPREQYF
DNA: TGCGCCAGCAGCCAAGAAGGGTCCTTCCCGAGAGAGCAGTACTTC
D: .
size: .
J: TRBJ2-5
V: TRBV4-3

CDR3: CASSLVLGPQGEQFF
DNA: TGCGCCAGCAGCTTGGTTTTAGGGCCGCAGGGTGAGCAGTTCTTC
D: .
size: few
J: TRBJ2-1
V: TRBV5-1

CDR3: CASSLALGRVGYGYTF
DNA: TGTGCCAGCAGCTTAGCGCTAGGTAGAGTTGGCTATGGCTACACCTTC
D: .
size: .
J: TRBJ1-2
V: TRBV7-2

CDR3: CASNPRGGGSFNEQYF
DNA: TGTGCCAGCAACCCGAGGGGGGGCGGGAGCTTCAACGAGCAGTACTTC
D: .
size: .
J: TRBJ2-7
V: TRBV6-5

CDR3: CASSPRHTGGGANVLTF
DNA: TGTGCCAGCAGCCCCCGACACACCGGAGGTGGGGCCAACGTCCTGACTTTC
D: .
size: .
J: TRBJ2-6
V: TRBV9

CDR3: CSARAMVYEQYF
DNA: TGCAGTGCTAGAGCGATGGTCTACGAGCAGTACTTC
D: .
size: many
J: TRBJ2-7
V: TRBV20-1

CDR3: CASSGRYSGANVLTF
DNA: TGTGCCAGCAGCGGGCGGTACTCTGGGGCCAACGTCCTGACTTTC
D: .
size: .
J: TRBJ2-6
V: TRBV7-9

CDR3: CASSHTGQGAYEQYF
DNA: TGCGCCAGCAGCCACACGGGACAGGGAGCCTACGAGCAGTACTTC
D: TRBD1
size: few
J: TRBJ2-7
V: TRBV5-1

CDR3: CASSLGAGRDEQYF
DNA: TGCGCCAGCAGCTTGGGGGCAGGGCGAGACGAGCAGTACTTC
D: .
size: .
J: TRBJ2-7
V: TRBV5-1

CDR3: CSLQLAGGIHNEQFF
DNA: TGCAGTCTGCAACTAGCGGGAGGGATCCACAATGAGCAGTTCTTC
D: TRBD2
size: .
J: TRBJ2-1
V: TRBV20-1

CDR3: CASATAGANYEQYF
DNA: TGTGCCAGCGCAACAGCGGGAGCAAACTACGAGCAGTACTTC
D: TRBD2
size: .
J: TRBJ2-7
V: TRBV3-1

CDR3: CASRGLLTDTQYF
DNA: TGTGCCTCACGCGGACTACTCACAGATACGCAGTATTTT
D: .
size: few
J: TRBJ2-3
V: TRBV10-3

CDR3: CASSSQGAIYNEQFF
DNA: TGTGCCAGCAGCTCACAGGGGGCTATCTACAATGAGCAGTTCTTC
D: TRBD1
size: .
J: TRBJ2-1
V: TRBV6-6

CDR3: CTSSLRDGTVYNEQFF
DNA: TGTACCAGCAGTTTGAGAGACGGGACGGTCTACAATGAGCAGTTCTTC
D: .
size: .
J: TRBJ2-1
V: TRBV12-3/TRBV12-4

CDR3: CSANGDSNQPQHF
DNA: TGCAGTGCAAACGGCGACAGCAATCAGCCCCAGCATTTT
D: .
size: once
J: TRBJ1-5
V: TRBV20-1

CDR3: CASSLERGGYEQYF
DNA: TGTGCCAGCAGCTTAGAGCGGGGGGGCTACGAGCAGTACTTC
D: TRBD2
size: .
J: TRBJ2-7
V: TRBV7-2

CDR3: CSARDGDRVYEQYF
DNA: TGCAGTGCTAGAGACGGGGACAGGGTTTACGAGCAGTACTTC
D: TRBD1
size: .
J: TRBJ2-7
V: TRBV20-1

CDR3: CASSLEGLAGRPSSYNEQFF
DNA: TGCGCCAGCAGCTTGGAGGGACTAGCGGGCCGCCCTAGCTCCTACAATGAGCAGTTCTTC
D: TRBD2
size: once
J: TRBJ2-1
V: TRBV5-1

CDR3: CAISESLAGGGSDTQYF
DNA: TGTGCCATCAGTGAGTCGCTAGCGGGAGGAGGGTCGGATACGCAGTATTTT
D: TRBD2
size: .
J: TRBJ2-3
V: TRBV10-3

CDR3: CASSLRGGLEQYF
DNA: TGTGCCAGCAGTTTAAGGGGGGGTCTGGAGCAGTACTTC
D: .
size: .
J: TRBJ2-5
V: TRBV12-3/TRBV12-4

CDR3: CASSYRTVQETQFF
DNA: TGTGCCAGCAGTTACCGGACAGTCCAAGAGACCCAGTTCTTC
D: .
size: once
J: TRBJ2-1
V: TRBV6-5

CDR3: CASSQQGEETQYF
DNA: TGCGCCAGCAGCCAACAGGGGGAAGAGACCCAGTACTTC
D: TRBD1
size: .
J: TRBJ2-5
V: TRBV4-1

CDR3: CSVERGTDTDTQYF
DNA: TGCAGCGTCGAGCGAGGGACAGACACAGATACGCAGTATTTT
D: TRBD1
size: .
J: TRBJ2-3
V: TRBV29-1

CDR3: CASSEAYEQFF
DNA: TGCGCCAGCAGTGAGGCGTATGAGCAGTTCTTC
D: .
size: few
J: TRBJ2-1
V: TRBV10-2

CDR3: CASSRDRSRAEQYF
DNA: TGTGCCAGCAGCCGGGACAGGAGCCGGGCCGAGCAGTACTTC
D: TRBD1
size: .
J: TRBJ2-7
V: TRBV6-5

CDR3: CASTQGAGANVLTF
DNA: TGTGCCAGCACTCAAGGGGCTGGGGCCAACGTCCTGACTTTC
D: .
size: medium-sized
J: TRBJ2-6
V: TRBV6-6